This T cell receptor beta chain was identified during a study of blood T cell repertoires in COVID-19. About the study: Collection of acute and convalescent COVID-19 samples took place in the United States, Italy and Spain. The cDNA or gDNA used as material had been derived from T cells, B-cell-depleted T cells, or PBMCs.

Original handling: Amplifying reference gene primers gave estimates of nucleated cell counts. Using immunoSEQ multiplex PCR, the repertoire was profiled, and TCRdb retains in-frame clones only, with some absent. V and J calls and clone size come straight from that table; D and trimming were deduced from the DNA. The table records roughly 200,000 clones, about 88% of them present only once. Participants came from 24 US areas, aged roughly 18 to 89 years. The V gene end was trimmed by 6 bases and the J gene end by 2 bases; junction bases not matched to a gene: 1. The CDR3 runs 14 residues. Looked up from germline, CDR1 is ENHRY and CDR2 is SYGVKD.

The gene calls are TRBV10-3 and TRBJ2-3; TRBD2 agrees at 11 bases. The clonotype originates from a woman aged 40 to 50 with acute COVID-19. The specimen was PBMCs or T cells enriched from blood (not recorded which). CDR3: CAIRTSGVTDTQYF. The CDR3 DNA reads TGTGCCATCAGGACTAGCGGGGTCACAGATACGCAGTATTTT.